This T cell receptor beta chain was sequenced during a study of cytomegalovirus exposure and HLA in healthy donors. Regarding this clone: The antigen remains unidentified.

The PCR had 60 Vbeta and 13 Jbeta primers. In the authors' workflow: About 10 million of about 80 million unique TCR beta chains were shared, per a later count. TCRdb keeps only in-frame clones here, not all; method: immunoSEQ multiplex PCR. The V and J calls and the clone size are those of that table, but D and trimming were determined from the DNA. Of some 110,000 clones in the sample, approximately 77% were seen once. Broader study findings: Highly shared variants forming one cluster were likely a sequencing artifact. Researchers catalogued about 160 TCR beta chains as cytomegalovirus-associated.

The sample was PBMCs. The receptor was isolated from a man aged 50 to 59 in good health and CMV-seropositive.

The CDR3 is CASSPAGGNTEAFF. In nucleotides, the CDR3 is TGTGCCAGCAGCCCCGCGGGGGGGAACACTGAAGCTTTCTTT. The chain employs TRBV7-3 and TRBJ1-1; a possible D gene is TRBD1 (5 bases). CDR3 length: 14 amino acids. The germline V gene has CDR1 SGHTA and CDR2 FQGTGA. The V and J ends lost 5 bases and 1 base respectively, with 11 bases between them.